This T cell receptor (beta chain) was sequenced in a study of blood T cell repertoires in COVID-19. About the research overall: Nucleic acid was either cDNA or gDNA, and it came from T cells, B-cell-depleted T cells, or PBMCs.

Germline V gives CDR1 DFQATT, CDR2 SNEGSKA (reference sequence). Trimming pared 4 bases from V and 7 bases from J, leaving 10 bases between. The length of the CDR3 is 11 residues. Original handling: Amplified reference gene primers provided the basis for estimating nucleated cell counts. Method: immunoSEQ multiplex PCR; TCRdb's copy keeps in-frame clones and lacks some. V, J and clone size are taken as reported in that table, and D and trimming were inferred from the DNA itself. The table records some 150,000 clones, approximately 80% of them present only once. The chain recombines TRBV20-1 with TRBJ1-1; TRBD1 might be the D (5 bases). The material sequenced was peripheral blood. The TCR comes from a woman aged 40-49 years with active or convalescent COVID-19. CDR3 amino acids: CSAKLQVEAFF. DNA of the CDR3: TGCAGTGCTAAGTTACAGGTTGAAGCTTTCTTT.